This is a list of T cell receptor beta chains from one sample in a study of blood T cell repertoires in COVID-19. Clones were sequenced by immunoSEQ multiplex PCR, and TCRdb holds only the in-frame ones, with some missing. The sample yields approximately 330,000 clones, nearly 90% seen once. The sequencing sample was made of peripheral blood. These receptors came from a woman aged 40 to 55 with COVID-19, enrolled during active disease. Both conserved end residues are part of each CDR3. A D gene is named only where the DNA matches it firmly. Only some rows state a clone size, as once, few, many or a class for expanded clones.

NA	TRBJ1-5	TRBD1	14	TRBV27	CASADRGSNQPQHF
few	TRBJ2-7	NA	11	TRBV5-6	CASSSAYEQYF
NA	TRBJ2-7	NA	12	TRBV6-5	CASGGLRYEQYF
NA	TRBJ2-7	TRBD1	16	TRBV7-2	CASSLEVGQGTHEQYF
NA	TRBJ1-5	NA	18	TRBV6-2/TRBV6-3	CASSYSLLMGGERQPQHF
NA	TRBJ2-3	NA	15	TRBV6-2/TRBV6-3	CASSSLRDSTDTQYF
NA	TRBJ2-3	TRBD1	15	TRBV4-1	CASSQVTGETDTQYF
NA	TRBJ1-2	TRBD1	18	TRBV3-1/TRBV3-2	CASSQDPTIGAGGRGYTF
NA	TRBJ2-7	TRBD1	14	TRBV4-2	CASSQGQGSYEQYF
NA	TRBJ2-2	NA	14	TRBV10-1	CASRLLQYTGELFF
NA	TRBJ1-2	NA	11	TRBV2	CASTERHGYTF
NA	TRBJ1-2	TRBD1	16	TRBV6-1	CASSEAGTVAPYGYTF
NA	TRBJ2-5	TRBD1	16	TRBV4-1	CASSGGQGAIGETQYF
NA	TRBJ1-6	TRBD1	13	TRBV7-2	CASSPRQGSPLHF
NA	TRBJ2-1	TRBD2	18	TRBV5-6	CASSPGPFELLAEREQFF
NA	TRBJ2-5	TRBD1	12	TRBV29-1	CSAGTAQETQYF
NA	TRBJ2-7	TRBD1	15	TRBV7-9	CASSEGQISVYEQYF
NA	TRBJ1-2	TRBD1	15	TRBV28	CASIEIGTGDYGYTF
NA	TRBJ1-1	NA	14	TRBV11-3	CASSFGVAGAAAFF
NA	TRBJ1-1	NA	15	TRBV7-3	CASSLLAAPRTEAFF
NA	TRBJ1-2	TRBD1	13	TRBV6-2/TRBV6-3	CASSHTGAYGYTF
NA	TRBJ1-2	NA	15	TRBV7-2	CASSRGRGLNYGYTF
NA	TRBJ2-4	NA	14	TRBV19	CASSIGSPGNIQYF
NA	TRBJ2-7	NA	14	TRBV5-1	CASSLDRTNYEQYF
once	TRBJ1-5	NA	16	TRBV19	CASTIFGTKSHQPQHF
NA	TRBJ1-1	NA	14	TRBV28	CASSSPPRDTEAFF
NA	TRBJ1-1	TRBD1	13	TRBV5-1	CASKQGENTEAFF
NA	TRBJ1-1	NA	15	TRBV5-4	CASSRAGVEHTEAFF
NA	TRBJ2-7	NA	13	TRBV7-9	CASSRQGFYEQYF
NA	TRBJ2-5	TRBD1	14	TRBV5-5	CASSLDRAQETQYF
NA	TRBJ2-5	TRBD1	14	TRBV5-1	CASSLMDREETQYF
NA	TRBJ1-5	TRBD1	15	TRBV15	CATSRGTGENQPQHF
NA	TRBJ1-2	TRBD1	11	TRBV28	CASSWDSGYTF
NA	TRBJ1-2	NA	12	TRBV27	CASSSPGYGYTF
few	TRBJ1-1	NA	16	TRBV19	CASIRRGGAMNTEAFF
once	TRBJ2-2	NA	15	TRBV2	CASSGATRVTGELFF
NA	TRBJ1-6	TRBD1	13	TRBV12-3/TRBV12-4	CASSPGTGSPLHF
NA	TRBJ2-1	NA	14	TRBV5-1	CASSLEGGTNEQFF
NA	TRBJ2-7	TRBD2	18	TRBV11-2	CASSLVPTLAGGPYEQYF
NA	TRBJ1-5	NA	15	TRBV19	CASSIVQGLNQPQHF
NA	TRBJ2-1	TRBD2	15	TRBV28	CASREGLAGYNEQFF
once	TRBJ2-3	TRBD2	16	TRBV20-1	CSASPLAGPSTDTQYF
NA	TRBJ2-3	NA	15	TRBV6-6	CASTESGEGTDTQYF
NA	TRBJ2-5	TRBD1	15	TRBV28	CASSSTGTGQETQYF
NA	TRBJ2-1	TRBD2	17	TRBV27	CASSSGPGTSFDNEQFF
once	TRBJ2-1	NA	14	TRBV19	CASSARTDYNEQFF
NA	TRBJ1-2	TRBD1	13	TRBV7-9	CASSPTGPYGYTF
once	TRBJ1-3	TRBD1	14	TRBV2	CASRRDRTGDTIYF
once	TRBJ2-7	TRBD1	13	TRBV4-2	CASSHGTGSEQYF
NA	TRBJ1-2	NA	12	TRBV29-1	CSVGSDVYGYTF
few	TRBJ1-3	NA	15	TRBV30	CAWSHDTSSGNTIYF
NA	TRBJ1-5	TRBD1	16	TRBV28	CASSLNQGEGNQPQHF
NA	TRBJ2-3	NA	14	TRBV24-1	CATNTGTSTDTQYF
NA	TRBJ2-1	TRBD1	18	TRBV7-3	CASSPMGVRTGGKNEQFF
NA	TRBJ2-7	NA	15	TRBV3-1/TRBV3-2	CASSQLAGTLYEQYF
NA	TRBJ1-5	NA	13	TRBV2	CASSPGPDQPQHF
NA	TRBJ1-1	NA	14	TRBV4-3	CASSQSRGSTEAFF
NA	TRBJ2-6	TRBD1	19	TRBV3-1/TRBV3-2	CASRRLGQGKSSGANVLTF
NA	TRBJ1-5	NA	16	TRBV7-9	CASSPGGAGGNQPQHF